This T cell receptor beta chain came from a study of cytomegalovirus exposure and HLA in healthy donors. The junction had 7 bases not matched to a gene; V was cut back by 0 bases and J by 7 bases. This CDR3 is 16 amino acids long. CDR1 and CDR2 from the germline V gene are SGHRS and YFSETQ. The primer mix had 60 Vbeta and 13 Jbeta primers. TCRdb's table, derived via immunoSEQ multiplex PCR, lists solely in-frame clones and lacks some. Among around 140,000 clones listed, 80% were seen once. The TCR originated in a middle-aged man in good health and CMV-seronegative. J is TRBJ1-4 and V is TRBV5-1; 9 bases align to TRBD1. Sequenced sample: PBMCs. This CDR3 reads CASSLETGGTGEKLFF. CDR3 sequence (DNA): TGCGCCAGCAGCTTGGAGACAGGGGGTACGGGTGAAAAACTGTTTTTT. Full variable domain (rest looked up from reference TRBV5-1 and TRBJ1-4): KAGVTQTPRYLIKTRGQQVTLSCSPISGHRSVSWYQQTPGQGLQFLFEYFSETQRNKGNFPGRFSGRQFSNSRSEMNVSTLELGDSALYLCASSLETGGTGEKLFFGSGTQLSVL.